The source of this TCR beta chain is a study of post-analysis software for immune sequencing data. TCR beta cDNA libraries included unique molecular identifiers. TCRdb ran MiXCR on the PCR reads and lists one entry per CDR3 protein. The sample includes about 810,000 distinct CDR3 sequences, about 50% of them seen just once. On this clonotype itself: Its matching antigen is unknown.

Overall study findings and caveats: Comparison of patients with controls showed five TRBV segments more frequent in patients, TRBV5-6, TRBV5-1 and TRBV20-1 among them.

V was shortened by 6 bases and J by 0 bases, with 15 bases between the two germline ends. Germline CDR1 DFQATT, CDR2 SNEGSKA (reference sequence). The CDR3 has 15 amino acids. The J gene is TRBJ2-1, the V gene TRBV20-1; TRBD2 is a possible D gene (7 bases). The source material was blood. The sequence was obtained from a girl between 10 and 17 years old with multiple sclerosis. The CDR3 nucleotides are TGCAGTGCAAAGTGGGGGGGGGCCTCCTACAATGAGCAGTTCTTC. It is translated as CSAKWGGASYNEQFF.